This is a list of T cell receptor beta chains from one sample in a study of cytomegalovirus exposure and HLA in healthy donors. Data came from immunoSEQ multiplex PCR; TCRdb stores just in-frame clones and leaves some out. The data show some 96,000 clones, 55% to 75% seen once. Material: PBMCs. These receptors all stem from a man aged 55 to 69 in good health and CMV-seronegative. The CDR3 runs from the conserved cysteine through the conserved F or W. D genes are given only for firm matches. Some rows mark clone size as missing; the rest say once, few, many or name a class of expanded clone.

j_gene	v_gene	d_gene	abundance	CDR3nt	CDR3aa
TRBJ1-4	TRBV28	-	few	TGTGCCAGCAGTTTGCAGGGGATCCCTGAAAAACTGTTTTTT	CASSLQGIPEKLFF
TRBJ2-7	TRBV5-4	-	-	TGTGCCAGCAGCTTTGGGACACCGGCCTACGAGCAGTACTTC	CASSFGTPAYEQYF
TRBJ2-2	TRBV14	TRBD1	-	TGTGCCAGCAGCCCGCTTGGGACAGGGAACACCGGGGAGCTGTTTTTT	CASSPLGTGNTGELFF
TRBJ2-3	TRBV2	-	-	TGTGCCAGCAGTGGTTACCCCCTAGGCACAGATACGCAGTATTTT	CASSGYPLGTDTQYF
TRBJ2-1	TRBV9	TRBD1	-	TGTGCCAGCAGCGAACAGGGGCAGGGCGAGCAGTTCTTC	CASSEQGQGEQFF
TRBJ2-5	TRBV29-1	-	-	TGCAGCGTTGAAGATCAGGAAGGGAGGAGATCCCAGTACTTC	CSVEDQEGRRSQYF
TRBJ1-1	TRBV9	-	-	TGTGCCAGCAGCGTAGGGGCAGGAACAGGCACTGAAGCTTTCTTT	CASSVGAGTGTEAFF
TRBJ1-5	TRBV28	-	once	TGTGCCAGCAGTTTGGGAGGGACCCGGGCAGACGCTCTTTATAGCAATCAGCCCCAGCATTTT	CASSLGGTRADALYSNQPQHF
TRBJ2-5	TRBV27	-	-	TGTGCCAGCAGTTTTTCGGTTACCCGTGCCCCCCAGTACTTC	CASSFSVTRAPQYF
TRBJ2-1	TRBV4-1	-	-	TGCGCCAGCAGCCAAACCCCGGGGATTCAGTTCTTC	CASSQTPGIQFF
TRBJ2-7	TRBV11-3	-	-	TGTGCCAGCAGCGGGGCGGGACAGATAGCATACGAGCAGTACTTC	CASSGAGQIAYEQYF
TRBJ2-3	TRBV18	-	-	TGTGCCAGCCCACCGGCGGGTAGCACAGATACGCAGTATTTT	CASPPAGSTDTQYF
TRBJ2-7	TRBV18	TRBD2	-	TGTGCCAGCTCACCACGGCGGCTAGCGGGGGGCCTTGTTCCCTACGAGCAGTACTTC	CASSPRRLAGGLVPYEQYF
TRBJ2-3	TRBV9	-	-	TGTGCCAGCAGCGTAGGCGCTGCGGGGGCGGAAAATACGCAGTATTTT	CASSVGAAGAENTQYF
TRBJ1-1	TRBV7-3	TRBD1	-	TGTGCCAGCAGCCCCGGACAGGGGGAAGCTTTCTTT	CASSPGQGEAFF
TRBJ1-2	TRBV6-6	TRBD1	-	TGTGCCAGCAGTTACGCGGACAGGGTTGGCTACACCTTC	CASSYADRVGYTF
TRBJ1-4	TRBV7-9	TRBD1	-	TGTGCCAGCAGCTCCAGGACAGGGGAGGGTGAAAAACTGTTTTTT	CASSSRTGEGEKLFF
TRBJ2-7	TRBV27	-	-	TGTGCCGGGCAGGGTCTAAGGTACGAGCAGTACTTC	CAGQGLRYEQYF
TRBJ1-6	TRBV10-1	TRBD1	-	TGCGCCAGCAGGGGGACAGTGGACTCACCCCTCCACTTT	CASRGTVDSPLHF
TRBJ1-4	TRBV7-2	-	few	TGTGCCAGCAGCTTAGTCTCCGCAGGGGTTGGTGAAAAACTGTTTTTT	CASSLVSAGVGEKLFF
TRBJ2-3	TRBV30	TRBD2	few	TGTGCCTGGAGGGGACTAGCGGGAGCCTGGGATACGCAGTATTTT	CAWRGLAGAWDTQYF
TRBJ2-5	TRBV2	-	few	TGTGCCAGCAGCGGAACGGGCAGCGGAGAGACCCAGTACTTC	CASSGTGSGETQYF